What follows describes a single T cell receptor (beta chain). What it binds is unknown. The CDR3 loop spans 13 amino acids. CDR1 and CDR2 from the germline V gene are SGHNT and YYREEE (reference sequence). V shed 6 bases and J shed 4 bases, with 13 bases lying between them. The assay was run at survey level. Measured with immunoSEQ multiplex PCR; TCRdb has only the in-frame clones, and not every one. In the table there are approximately 32,000 clones, 69% of which are singletons. This entry is derived from a study of STAT5B mutations in CD4+ large granular lymphocyte leukemia. The wider study: Among healthy controls, a particular HLA allele went with more CDR3 'QG' motifs. Overall study findings and caveats: Top patient clones used TRBV06 genes more often: 8/27 versus 2/35 in controls. Roughly a quarter of private leukemic clonotypes occurred rarely in other patients' non-leukemic repertoires.

The sequenced sample consisted of CD4+ T cells from blood buffy coats. The V gene is TRBV5-4, the J gene TRBJ1-2; D uncertain. The receptor's source is a human donor in good health. The CDR3 nucleotides read TGTGCCAGCAAAACAGAGGACCGCTATGGCTACACCTTC. It translates to CASKTEDRYGYTF.